Given below is one T cell receptor beta chain in context. Its antigen remains unidentified. This specimen comes from a study of tumor-infiltrating lymphocytes in localized non-small cell lung cancer. Whole-study findings and limits: No T-cell fraction difference was seen between IM1 and IM2 tumors.

The CDR3 has 13 residues. V was clipped by 7 bases and J by 4 bases, with 14 bases between them. Germline CDR1 reads SGHRS; CDR2 reads YFSETQ. Generated by immunoSEQ multiplex PCR, the TCRdb table keeps only in-frame clones and is missing some. The sample yields several thousand clones, about 70% seen once. Sequencing was performed on uninvolved lung tissue not adjacent to the tumor. This chain uses TRBV5-1 with TRBJ1-1, with no clear D. The TCR was taken from a human donor with non-small cell lung cancer. The CDR3 DNA sequence: TGCGCCAGCGGGGAGGCCCAAGGCACTGAAGCTTTCTTT. Translating gives CASGEAQGTEAFF.